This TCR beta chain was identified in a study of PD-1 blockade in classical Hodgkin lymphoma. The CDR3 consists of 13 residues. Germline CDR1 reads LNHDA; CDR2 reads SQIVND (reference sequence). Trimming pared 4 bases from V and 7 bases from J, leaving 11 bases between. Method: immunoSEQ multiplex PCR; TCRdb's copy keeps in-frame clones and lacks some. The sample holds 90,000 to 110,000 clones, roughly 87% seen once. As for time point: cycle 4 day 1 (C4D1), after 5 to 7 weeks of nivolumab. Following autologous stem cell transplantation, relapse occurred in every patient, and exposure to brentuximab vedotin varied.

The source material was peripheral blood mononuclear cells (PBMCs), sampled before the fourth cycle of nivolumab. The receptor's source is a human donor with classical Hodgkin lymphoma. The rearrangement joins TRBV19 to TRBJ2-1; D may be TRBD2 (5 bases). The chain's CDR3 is CASSNVGVNEQFF. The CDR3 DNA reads TGTGCCAGTAGTAATGTCGGGGTGAATGAGCAGTTCTTC.